This T cell receptor beta chain is drawn from a study of blood T cells in healthy people across ages. Study-wide results and caveats: PBMCs went unsorted, and a conclusive naive versus antigen-experienced comparison was therefore prevented.

Through a sample-barcoded 5' primer and a J-beta primer mix, a second PCR was run for roughly 6 to 12 cycles. Samples each returned at least 2.5 million CDR3-containing paired-end reads. TCRdb ran MiXCR on the 5' RACE reads and lists one entry per CDR3 protein. The sample has more than 550,000 distinct CDR3 sequences; 22% are singletons. Trimming stripped 4 bases from V and 4 bases from J, with 14 bases between. The germline CDR1 and CDR2 sequences are SGHRS and YFSETQ. The CDR3 totals 14 residues. Each donor had 9 to 10 milliliters of peripheral blood drawn. On this clonotype itself: Its antigen is not identified.

The chain couples TRBV5-1 to TRBJ2-5; D call uncertain. The TCR originated in a man aged 70-80 years in good health. The sequencing sample was made of blood. CDR3 residues: CASSQDGPGETQYF. The CDR3 DNA reads as TGCGCCAGCAGCCAGGACGGACCCGGAGAGACCCAGTACTTC.